These T cell receptor beta chains were read from a single sample in a study of T cells in Graves' hyperthyroidism and ophthalmopathy. TCRdb re-called the multiplex PCR reads through MiXCR, storing one row per CDR3 protein. The table has 350,000 or so distinct CDR3 sequences, under 25% seen once. Sequenced sample: blood. These receptors all stem from a woman between 45 and 60 years old with Graves' hyperthyroidism. The CDR3 runs from the conserved cysteine through the conserved F or W. A D gene is named only where the DNA matches it firmly. Clone size appears in some rows only: once, few, many, or a class for an expanded clone.

D: .
size: many
J: TRBJ1-1
V: TRBV30
CDR3: CAWNPTGMNTEAFF
DNA: TGTGCCTGGAATCCTACAGGCATGAACACTGAAGCTTTCTTT

D: .
size: .
J: TRBJ2-2
V: TRBV28
CDR3: CAARLRPLGGGELFF
DNA: TGTGCCGCTAGGCTCAGACCTTTAGGAGGCGGGGAGCTGTTTTTT

D: TRBD2
size: few
J: TRBJ2-3
V: TRBV10-3
CDR3: CAISSGKSTDTQYF
DNA: TGTGCCATTTCAAGCGGGAAGAGCACAGATACGCAGTATTTT

D: .
size: many
J: TRBJ1-5
V: TRBV20-1
CDR3: CSARGVEGNQPQHF
DNA: TGCAGTGCTAGGGGGGTGGAAGGCAATCAGCCCCAGCATTTT

D: TRBD2
size: .
J: TRBJ2-1
V: TRBV6-1
CDR3: CASRQTSGGPADEQFF
DNA: TGTGCCAGCAGACAGACTAGCGGGGGGCCGGCAGATGAGCAGTTCTTC

D: TRBD2
size: many
J: TRBJ2-1
V: TRBV7-9
CDR3: CASSLYRGGGSYNEQFF
DNA: TGTGCCAGCAGCTTATATCGCGGGGGTGGCTCCTACAATGAGCAGTTCTTC

D: TRBD1
size: many
J: TRBJ1-2
V: TRBV5-1
CDR3: CASSWGQARGDGYTF
DNA: TGCGCCAGCAGCTGGGGACAGGCCAGAGGGGATGGCTACACCTTC

D: TRBD1
size: .
J: TRBJ2-5
V: TRBV28
CDR3: CASSLMTGEETQYF
DNA: TGTGCCAGCAGCCTTATGACAGGGGAGGAGACCCAGTACTTC

D: .
size: .
J: TRBJ1-1
V: TRBV27
CDR3: CASSPRDNGRPAFF
DNA: TGTGCCAGCAGTCCACGGGACAACGGAAGGCCAGCTTTCTTT

D: TRBD2
size: many
J: TRBJ2-5
V: TRBV27
CDR3: CASFGVAGGPRETQYF
DNA: TGTGCCAGTTTTGGGGTAGCGGGAGGGCCGAGGGAGACCCAGTACTTC

D: TRBD2
size: .
J: TRBJ2-1
V: TRBV5-1
CDR3: CASTRTSGLSSYNEQFF
DNA: TGCGCCAGCACGCGAACTAGCGGTCTAAGCTCCTACAATGAGCAGTTCTTC

D: .
size: few
J: TRBJ1-5
V: TRBV7-6
CDR3: CASSNVQGFQQPQHF
DNA: TGTGCCAGCAGCAACGTTCAGGGGTTTCAACAGCCCCAGCATTTT

D: .
size: many
J: TRBJ1-6
V: TRBV18
CDR3: CASSGNLTVALHF
DNA: TGTGCCAGCTCTGGGAACCTTACCGTGGCCCTCCACTTT

D: .
size: once
J: TRBJ1-4
V: TRBV7-2
CDR3: CASSSLVRRGEKLFF
DNA: TGTGCCAGCAGCTCCCTAGTTAGGAGGGGTGAAAAACTGTTTTTT

D: .
size: many
J: TRBJ2-1
V: TRBV27
CDR3: CASPLGDGRQFF
DNA: TGTGCCAGTCCCCTAGGAGACGGACGGCAGTTCTTC

D: TRBD1
size: many
J: TRBJ2-1
V: TRBV19
CDR3: CASSIGGQGEHEQFF
DNA: TGTGCCAGTAGTATAGGGGGACAGGGGGAACATGAGCAGTTCTTC

D: .
size: many
J: TRBJ1-4
V: TRBV2
CDR3: CASREGATNEKLFF
DNA: TGTGCCAGCAGGGAGGGTGCAACTAATGAAAAACTGTTTTTT

D: .
size: .
J: TRBJ2-5
V: TRBV2
CDR3: CASSEEYWVAETQYF
DNA: TGTGCCAGCAGTGAAGAGTATTGGGTTGCAGAGACCCAGTACTTC

D: .
size: .
J: TRBJ2-3
V: TRBV25-1
CDR3: CASSGDTQYF
DNA: TGTGCCAGCAGTGGAGATACGCAGTATTTT

D: .
size: many
J: TRBJ2-3
V: TRBV7-9
CDR3: CASSYWRSSFTDTQYF
DNA: TGTGCCAGCAGCTATTGGAGGAGCTCTTTCACAGATACGCAGTATTTT

D: .
size: .
J: TRBJ2-7
V: TRBV5-5
CDR3: CASSLRTADSYEQYF
DNA: TGTGCCAGCAGCCTCCGGACAGCCGACTCCTACGAGCAGTACTTC

D: .
size: .
J: TRBJ1-1
V: TRBV27
CDR3: CASSFKGTNTEAFF
DNA: TGTGCCAGCAGTTTTAAGGGAACGAACACTGAAGCTTTCTTT

D: .
size: many
J: TRBJ2-7
V: TRBV27
CDR3: CASRPRGRGGETYEQYF
DNA: TGTGCCAGCAGACCACGGGGTCGTGGCGGGGAAACCTACGAGCAGTACTTC

D: .
size: many
J: TRBJ1-3
V: TRBV5-6
CDR3: CASSLGTDSGNTIYF
DNA: TGTGCCAGCAGCTTGGGGACGGACTCTGGAAACACCATATATTTT

D: TRBD2
size: many
J: TRBJ2-1
V: TRBV2
CDR3: CASSFGLADNEQFF
DNA: TGTGCCAGCAGTTTTGGACTAGCGGACAATGAGCAGTTCTTC

D: TRBD1
size: .
J: TRBJ2-5
V: TRBV28
CDR3: CASSFRQGGTGQETQYF
DNA: TGTGCCAGCAGCTTCCGACAGGGTGGGACCGGGCAAGAGACCCAGTACTTC

D: .
size: .
J: TRBJ1-1
V: TRBV7-8
CDR3: CASRITPDDTEAFF
DNA: TGTGCCAGCAGAATTACACCCGACGACACTGAAGCTTTCTTT

D: .
size: .
J: TRBJ2-1
V: TRBV2
CDR3: CASSSVDRPGNEQFF
DNA: TGTGCCAGCAGCTCCGTTGACAGGCCGGGGAATGAGCAGTTCTTC

D: TRBD1
size: many
J: TRBJ1-2
V: TRBV5-4
CDR3: CASSQLDRGLYGYTF
DNA: TGTGCCAGCAGTCAACTCGACAGGGGGCTATATGGCTACACCTTC

D: .
size: .
J: TRBJ1-2
V: TRBV30
CDR3: CAWPAGENGYTF
DNA: TGTGCCTGGCCGGCAGGGGAGAATGGCTACACCTTC

D: .
size: many
J: TRBJ2-5
V: TRBV3-1
CDR3: CASSQLRNQETQYF
DNA: TGTGCCAGCAGCCAGTTGCGGAACCAAGAGACCCAGTACTTC

D: .
size: many
J: TRBJ2-7
V: TRBV12-3/TRBV12-4
CDR3: CASRTTGSYEQYF
DNA: TGTGCCAGCCGAACGACAGGATCCTACGAGCAGTACTTC